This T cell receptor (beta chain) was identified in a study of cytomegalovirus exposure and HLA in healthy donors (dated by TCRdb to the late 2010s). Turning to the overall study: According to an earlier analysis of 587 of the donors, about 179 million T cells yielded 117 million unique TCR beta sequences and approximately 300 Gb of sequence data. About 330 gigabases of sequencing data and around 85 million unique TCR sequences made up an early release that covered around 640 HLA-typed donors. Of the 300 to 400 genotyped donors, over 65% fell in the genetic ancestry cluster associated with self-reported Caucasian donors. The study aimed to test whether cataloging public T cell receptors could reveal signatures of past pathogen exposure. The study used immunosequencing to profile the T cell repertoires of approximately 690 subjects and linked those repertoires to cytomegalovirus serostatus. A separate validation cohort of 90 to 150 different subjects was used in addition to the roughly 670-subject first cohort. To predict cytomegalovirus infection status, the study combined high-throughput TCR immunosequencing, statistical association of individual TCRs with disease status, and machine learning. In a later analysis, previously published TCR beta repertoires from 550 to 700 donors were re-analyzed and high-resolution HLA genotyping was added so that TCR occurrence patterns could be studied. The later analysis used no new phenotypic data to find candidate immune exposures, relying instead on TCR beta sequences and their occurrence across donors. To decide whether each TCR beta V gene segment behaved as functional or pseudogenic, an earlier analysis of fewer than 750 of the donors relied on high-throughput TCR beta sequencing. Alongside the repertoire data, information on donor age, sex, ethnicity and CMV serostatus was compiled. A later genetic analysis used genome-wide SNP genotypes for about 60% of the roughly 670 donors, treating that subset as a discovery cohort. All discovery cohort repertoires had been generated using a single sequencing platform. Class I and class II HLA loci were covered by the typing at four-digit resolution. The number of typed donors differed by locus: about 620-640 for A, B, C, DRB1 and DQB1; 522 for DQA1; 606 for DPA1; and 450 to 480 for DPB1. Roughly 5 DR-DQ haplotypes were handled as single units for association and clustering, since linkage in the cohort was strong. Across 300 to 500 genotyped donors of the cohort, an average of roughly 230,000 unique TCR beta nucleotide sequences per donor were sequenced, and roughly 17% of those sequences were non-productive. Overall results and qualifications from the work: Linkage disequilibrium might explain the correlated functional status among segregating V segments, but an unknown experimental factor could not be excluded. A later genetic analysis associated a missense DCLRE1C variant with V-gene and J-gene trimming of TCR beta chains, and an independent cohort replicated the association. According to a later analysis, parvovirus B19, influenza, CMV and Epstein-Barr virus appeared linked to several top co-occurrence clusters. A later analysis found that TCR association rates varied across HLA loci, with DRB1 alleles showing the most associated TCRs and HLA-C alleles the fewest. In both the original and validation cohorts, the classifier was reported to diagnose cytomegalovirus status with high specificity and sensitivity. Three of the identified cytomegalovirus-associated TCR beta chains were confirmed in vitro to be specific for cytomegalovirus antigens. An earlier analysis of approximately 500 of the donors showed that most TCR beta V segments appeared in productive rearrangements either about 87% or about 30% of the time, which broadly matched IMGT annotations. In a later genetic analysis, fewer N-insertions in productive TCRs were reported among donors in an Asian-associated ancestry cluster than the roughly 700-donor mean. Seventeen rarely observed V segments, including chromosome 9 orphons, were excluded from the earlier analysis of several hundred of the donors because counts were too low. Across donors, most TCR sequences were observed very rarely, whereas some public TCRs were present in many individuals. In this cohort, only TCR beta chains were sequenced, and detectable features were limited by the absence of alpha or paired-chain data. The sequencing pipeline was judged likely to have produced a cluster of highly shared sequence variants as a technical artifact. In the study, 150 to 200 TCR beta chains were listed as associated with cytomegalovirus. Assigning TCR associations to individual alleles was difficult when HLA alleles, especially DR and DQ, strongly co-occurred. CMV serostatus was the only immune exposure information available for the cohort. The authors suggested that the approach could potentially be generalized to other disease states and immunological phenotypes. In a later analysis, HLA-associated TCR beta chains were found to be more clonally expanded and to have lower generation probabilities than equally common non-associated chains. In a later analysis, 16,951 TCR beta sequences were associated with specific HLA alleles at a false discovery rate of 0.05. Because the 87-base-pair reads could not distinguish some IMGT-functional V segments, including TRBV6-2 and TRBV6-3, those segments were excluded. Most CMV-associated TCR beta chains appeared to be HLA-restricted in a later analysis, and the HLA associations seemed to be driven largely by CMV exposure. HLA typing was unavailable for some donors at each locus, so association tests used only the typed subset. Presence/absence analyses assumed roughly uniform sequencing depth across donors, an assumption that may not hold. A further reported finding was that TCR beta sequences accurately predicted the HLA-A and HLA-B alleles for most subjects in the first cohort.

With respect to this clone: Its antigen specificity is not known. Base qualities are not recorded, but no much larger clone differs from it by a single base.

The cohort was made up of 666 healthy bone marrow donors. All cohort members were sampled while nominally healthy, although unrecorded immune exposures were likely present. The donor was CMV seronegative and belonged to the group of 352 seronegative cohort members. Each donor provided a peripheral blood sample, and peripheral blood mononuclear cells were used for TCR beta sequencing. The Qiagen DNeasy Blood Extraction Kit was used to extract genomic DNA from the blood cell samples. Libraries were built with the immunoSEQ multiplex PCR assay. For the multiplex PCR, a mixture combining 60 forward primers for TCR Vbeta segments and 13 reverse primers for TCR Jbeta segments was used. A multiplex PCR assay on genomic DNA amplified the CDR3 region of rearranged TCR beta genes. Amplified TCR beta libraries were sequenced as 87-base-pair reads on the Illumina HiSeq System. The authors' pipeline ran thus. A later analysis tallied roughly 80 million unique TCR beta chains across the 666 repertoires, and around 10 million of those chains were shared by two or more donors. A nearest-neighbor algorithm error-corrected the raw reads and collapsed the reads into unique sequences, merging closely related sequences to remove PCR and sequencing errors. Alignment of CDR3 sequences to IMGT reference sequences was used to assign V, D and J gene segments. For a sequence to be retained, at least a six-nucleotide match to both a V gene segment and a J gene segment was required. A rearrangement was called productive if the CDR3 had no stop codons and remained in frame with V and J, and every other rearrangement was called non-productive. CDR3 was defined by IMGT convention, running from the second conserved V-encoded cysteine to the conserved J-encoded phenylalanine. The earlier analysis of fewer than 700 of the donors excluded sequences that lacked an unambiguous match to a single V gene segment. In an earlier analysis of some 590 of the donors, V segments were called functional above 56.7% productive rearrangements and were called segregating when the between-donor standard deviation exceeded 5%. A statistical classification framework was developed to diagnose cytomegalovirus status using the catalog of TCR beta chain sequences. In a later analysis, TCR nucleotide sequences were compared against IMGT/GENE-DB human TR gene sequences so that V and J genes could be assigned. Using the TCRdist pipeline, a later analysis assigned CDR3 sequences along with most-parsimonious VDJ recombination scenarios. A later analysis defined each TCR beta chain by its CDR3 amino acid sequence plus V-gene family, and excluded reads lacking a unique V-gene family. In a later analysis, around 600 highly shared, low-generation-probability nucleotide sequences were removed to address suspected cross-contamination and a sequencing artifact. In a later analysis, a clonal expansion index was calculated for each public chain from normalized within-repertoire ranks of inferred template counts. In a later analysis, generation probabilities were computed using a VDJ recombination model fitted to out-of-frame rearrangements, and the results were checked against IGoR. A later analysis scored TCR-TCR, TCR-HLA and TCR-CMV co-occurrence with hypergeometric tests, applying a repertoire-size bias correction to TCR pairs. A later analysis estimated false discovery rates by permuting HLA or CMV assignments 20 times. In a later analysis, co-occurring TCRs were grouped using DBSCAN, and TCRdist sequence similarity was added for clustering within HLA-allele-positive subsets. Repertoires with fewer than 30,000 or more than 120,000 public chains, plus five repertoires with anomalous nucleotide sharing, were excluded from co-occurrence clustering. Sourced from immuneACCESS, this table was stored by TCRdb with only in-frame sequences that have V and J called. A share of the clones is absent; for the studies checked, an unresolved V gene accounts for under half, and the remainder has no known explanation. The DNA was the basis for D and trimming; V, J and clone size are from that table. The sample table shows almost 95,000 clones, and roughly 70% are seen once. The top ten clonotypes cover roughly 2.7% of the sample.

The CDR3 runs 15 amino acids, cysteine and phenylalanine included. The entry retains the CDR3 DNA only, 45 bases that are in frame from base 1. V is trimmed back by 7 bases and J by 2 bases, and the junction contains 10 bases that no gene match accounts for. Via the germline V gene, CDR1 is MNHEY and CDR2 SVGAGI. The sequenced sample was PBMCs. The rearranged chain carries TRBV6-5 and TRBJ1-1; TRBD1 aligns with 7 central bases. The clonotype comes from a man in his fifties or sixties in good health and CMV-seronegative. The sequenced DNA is TGTGCCAGCAAAGTACAGGGGAATGGTAACACTGAAGCTTTCTTT. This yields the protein CASKVQGNGNTEAFF.